This record looks at one TCR beta chain sequence and its context. The antigen is unknown. The record originates from a study of siplizumab effects on memory and regulatory T cells. The germline V gene encodes CDR1 SQVTM and CDR2 ANQGSEA. This CDR3 region has 13 residues. Trimming left V 7 bases short and J 4 bases short, with 16 bases between. Study-wide findings and caveats: Memory T cells appeared less diverse than naive cells, which seemed to contribute substantially to alloresponse. A significant reduction in alloreactive sequences traceable to unstimulated CD4+ memory cells was produced by siplizumab.

Assay: immunoSEQ multiplex PCR; the TCRdb copy retains only in-frame clones and omits some. The table lists about 82,000 clones, roughly 89% of them singletons. The chain recombines TRBV29-1 with TRBJ1-1; a possible D gene is TRBD1 (5 bases). The receptor was isolated from a human donor in good health. The sequenced material came from Tregs sorted from blood. The CDR3 DNA reads as TGCAGCGGGGTTGGGGGGAGAGGCACTGAAGCTTTCTTT. This encodes CSGVGGRGTEAFF.